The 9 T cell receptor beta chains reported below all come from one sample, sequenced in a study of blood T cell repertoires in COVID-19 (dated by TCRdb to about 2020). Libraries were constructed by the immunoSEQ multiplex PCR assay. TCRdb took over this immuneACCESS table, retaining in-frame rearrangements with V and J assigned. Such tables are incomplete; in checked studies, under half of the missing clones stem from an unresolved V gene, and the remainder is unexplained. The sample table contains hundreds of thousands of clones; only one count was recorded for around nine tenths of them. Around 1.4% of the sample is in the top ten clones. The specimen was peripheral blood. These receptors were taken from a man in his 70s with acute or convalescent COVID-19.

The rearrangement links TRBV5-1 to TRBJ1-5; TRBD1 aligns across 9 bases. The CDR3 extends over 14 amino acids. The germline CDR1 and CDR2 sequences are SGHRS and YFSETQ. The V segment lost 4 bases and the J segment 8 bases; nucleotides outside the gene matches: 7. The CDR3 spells CASSPGQGREPQHF. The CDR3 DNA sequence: TGCGCCAGCAGCCCCGGACAGGGGAGGGAGCCCCAGCATTTT.

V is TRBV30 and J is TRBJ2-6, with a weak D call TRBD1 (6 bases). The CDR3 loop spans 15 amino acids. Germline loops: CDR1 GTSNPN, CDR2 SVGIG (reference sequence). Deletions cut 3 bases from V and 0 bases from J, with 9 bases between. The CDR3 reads CAWSGQSSGANVLTF. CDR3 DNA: TGTGCCTGGAGCGGACAGTCCTCTGGGGCCAACGTCCTGACTTTC.

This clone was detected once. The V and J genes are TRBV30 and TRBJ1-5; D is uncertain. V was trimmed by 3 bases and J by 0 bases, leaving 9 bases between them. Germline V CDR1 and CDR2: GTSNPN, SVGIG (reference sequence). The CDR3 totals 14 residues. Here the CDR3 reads CAWRSGLSNQPQHF. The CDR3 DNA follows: TGTGCCTGGAGAAGCGGCCTTAGCAATCAGCCCCAGCATTTT.

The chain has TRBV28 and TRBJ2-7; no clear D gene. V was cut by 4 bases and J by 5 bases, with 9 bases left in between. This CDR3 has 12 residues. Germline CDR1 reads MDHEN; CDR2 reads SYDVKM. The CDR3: CASSSVYDEQYF. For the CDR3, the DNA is TGTGCCAGCAGTTCGGTGTACGACGAGCAGTACTTC. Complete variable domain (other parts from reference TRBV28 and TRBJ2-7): DVKVTQSSRYLVKRTGEKVFLECVQDMDHENMFWYRQDPGLGLRLIYFSYDVKMKEKGDIPEGYSVSREKKERFSLILESASTNQTSMYLCASSSVYDEQYFGPGTRLTVT.

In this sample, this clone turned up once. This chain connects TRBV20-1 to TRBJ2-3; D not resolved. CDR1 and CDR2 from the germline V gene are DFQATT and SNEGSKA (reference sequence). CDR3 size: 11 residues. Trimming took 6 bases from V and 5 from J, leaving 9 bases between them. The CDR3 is CSADFGDTQYF. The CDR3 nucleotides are TGCAGTGCCGACTTCGGAGATACGCAGTATTTT.

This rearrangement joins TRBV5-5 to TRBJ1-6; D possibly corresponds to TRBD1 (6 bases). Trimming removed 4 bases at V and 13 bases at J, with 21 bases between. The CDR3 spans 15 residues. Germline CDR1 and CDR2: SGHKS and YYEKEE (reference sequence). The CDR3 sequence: CASSPRTDGYFPLHF. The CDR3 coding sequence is TGTGCCAGCAGCCCGAGGACAGACGGGTACTTTCCCCTCCACTTT. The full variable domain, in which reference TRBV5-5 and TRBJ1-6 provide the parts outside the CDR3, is DAGVTQSPTHLIKTRGQQVTLRCSPISGHKSVSWYQQVLGQGPQFIFQYYEKEERGRGNFPDRFSARQFPNYSSELNVNALLLGDSALYLCASSPRTDGYFPLHFGNGTRLTVT.

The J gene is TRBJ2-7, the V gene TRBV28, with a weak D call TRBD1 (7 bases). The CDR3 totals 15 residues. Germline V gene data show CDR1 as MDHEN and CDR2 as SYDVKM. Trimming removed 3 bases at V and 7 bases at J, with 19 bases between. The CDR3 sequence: CASSFTGTAGYEQYF. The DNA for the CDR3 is TGTGCCAGCAGTTTTACCGGGACAGCGGGTTATGAGCAGTACTTC.

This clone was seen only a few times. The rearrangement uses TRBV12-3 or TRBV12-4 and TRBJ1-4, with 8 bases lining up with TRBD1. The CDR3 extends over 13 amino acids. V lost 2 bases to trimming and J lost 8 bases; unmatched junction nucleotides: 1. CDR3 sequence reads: CASSLRQGEKLFF. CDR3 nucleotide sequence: TGTGCCAGCAGTTTAAGACAGGGGGAAAAACTGTTTTTT.

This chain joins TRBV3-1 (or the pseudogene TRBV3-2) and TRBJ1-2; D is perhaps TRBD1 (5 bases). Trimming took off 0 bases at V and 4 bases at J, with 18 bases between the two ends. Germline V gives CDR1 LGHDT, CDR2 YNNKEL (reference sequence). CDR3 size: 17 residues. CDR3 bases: TGTGCCAGCAGCCAAGAGGCAGGGCAGCCCGGGGGCTATGGCTACACCTTC. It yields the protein CASSQEAGQPGGYGYTF.